This T cell receptor (beta chain) was profiled in a study of cytomegalovirus exposure and HLA in healthy donors. Study-wide results and caveats: Researchers had no immune exposure information except CMV serostatus available. Several of the most significant clusters appeared, in a later analysis, to be linked to common viral pathogens.

The PCR had 60 Vbeta and 13 Jbeta primers. Here immunoSEQ multiplex PCR was the method, and the copy in TCRdb shows in-frame clones only, minus some. The sample records 150,000 to 200,000 clones, roughly 73% being singletons. Germline V gives CDR1 MNHEY, CDR2 SMNVEV (reference sequence). J was trimmed by 6 bases and V by 6 bases; bases with no gene match: 9. This CDR3 is built from 15 residues. With respect to this clone: Its matching antigen is unknown.

The receptor's source is a woman aged 30 to 39 in good health and CMV-seronegative. The chain joins TRBV27 to TRBJ2-2; 8 nucleotides match TRBD2. Sequencing input: PBMCs. CDR3 in amino acids: CASRGSGGYAGELFF. The CDR3 coding sequence is TGTGCCAGCAGAGGCTCGGGGGGGTATGCCGGGGAGCTGTTTTTT.